This T cell receptor (beta chain) was sequenced for a study of T-cell memory formation after mild COVID-19. Study-level results: Among CD4+ contracting clones, most were CM and EM, and CD8+ ones EMRA. In second-wave clones peaking day 37, SARS-CoV-2 specificity remained unconfirmed. Pre-infection memory carried some responding clones, suggesting that cross-reactive memory joined.

Worth noting for this clonotype: What it binds is not known. Germline is not matched at one junction end, which may reflect a read error.

A 5'RACE reaction primed in the constant segment made cDNA libraries of TCR alpha and TCR beta, and these carried sample barcodes and UMIs. TCRdb ran MiXCR on the 5' RACE reads and lists one entry per CDR3 protein. The table lists 400,000 to 550,000 distinct CDR3 sequences, around 27% of them singletons, with roughly an eighth in the top ten. CDR3 size: 15 residues. Germline V CDR1 and CDR2: SNHLY, FYNNEI. The origin of this receptor is an adult woman who had mild COVID-19 (a few samples of this study predate the infection). Cell type and time point are not known. The sequenced sample was PBMCs or a T cell subset sorted from them (not recorded which). This chain links TRBV2 with TRBJ2-3; 11 bases line up with TRBD2. The CDR3 DNA sequence: TGTTCCAGCCTGGGGACTAGCGGTAAAGGGGATACGCAGTATTTT. Amino acid sequence: CSSLGTSGKGDTQYF. Using reference TRBV2 and TRBJ2-3 for the parts outside the CDR3, the full variable domain is EPEVTQTPSHQVTQMGQEVILRCVPISNHLYFYWYRQILGQKVEFLVSFYNNEISEKSEIFDDQFSVERPDGSNFTLKIRSTKLEDSAMYFCSSLGTSGKGDTQYFGPGTRLTVL.